Presented here are 18 T cell receptor beta chains from one specimen sequenced in a study of blood T cell repertoires in COVID-19. The method was immunoSEQ multiplex PCR; TCRdb's version includes in-frame clones alone and lacks a portion of them. The data contain roughly 120,000 clones, 70% to 75% of them singletons. Sequencing used peripheral blood. These receptor sequences come from a man older than 75 with COVID-19, enrolled during active disease.

The V and J genes are TRBV18 and TRBJ2-1, with D unclear. The CDR3 runs to 15 residues. Trimming pared 1 base from V and 4 bases from J, leaving 11 bases between. Germline V lookup: CDR1 KGHSH, CDR2 LQKENI. The CDR3 bases are TGTGCCAGCTCACCACGGAGCGCCCCATACAATGAGCAGTTCTTC. As protein: CASSPRSAPYNEQFF.

This sequence joins TRBV5-5 and TRBJ1-1; D not resolved. V lost 1 base and J lost 3, with 13 bases in between. The CDR3 loop spans 15 amino acids. CDR1 SGHKS and CDR2 YYEKEE come from the germline V gene (reference sequence). Here the CDR3 reads CASSLTRFAHTEAFF. DNA for the CDR3: TGTGCCAGCAGCTTGACCCGATTCGCGCACACTGAAGCTTTCTTT.

The chain joins TRBV28 to TRBJ1-1, with 11 nucleotides matching TRBD1. Trimming took 6 bases from V and 3 from J; bases not matched to a gene: 6. The length of the CDR3 is 15 residues. Germline CDR1 and CDR2: MDHEN and SYDVKM. The CDR3 here is CASSRTGGWHTEAFF. Written as DNA, the CDR3 is TGTGCCAGCAGCCGGACAGGGGGCTGGCACACTGAAGCTTTCTTT.

CDR3: CASSFGSGGGQPQHF. The CDR3 nucleotides are TGTGCCAGCAGCTTCGGGTCAGGGGGCGGACAGCCCCAGCATTTT. This chain connects TRBV7-2 to TRBJ1-5; 8 bases match TRBD1. The germline V gene encodes CDR1 SGHTA and CDR2 FQGNSA. With V trimmed by 3 bases and J by 7 bases, 8 bases remained unmatched. The CDR3 runs 15 residues.

This clone occurred once. The V and J genes are TRBV3-1 (or the pseudogene TRBV3-2) and TRBJ1-6; maybe TRBD1 (5 bases). This CDR3 spans 15 amino acids. V gave up 0 bases and J gave up 9 bases, with 12 bases separating them. Per germline, CDR1 LGHDT and CDR2 YNNKEL (reference sequence). CDR3 protein: CASSQEAGRTSPLHF. CDR3 sequence (DNA): TGTGCCAGCAGCCAAGAAGCAGGGAGGACTTCACCCCTCCACTTT.

This clone was observed a handful of times. This chain connects TRBV20-1 to TRBJ2-4; 8 bases are a match to TRBD1. After removal of 3 bases from V and 3 bases from J, the junction contained 4 bases not matched to a gene. Germline CDR1 reads DFQATT; CDR2 reads SNEGSKA (reference sequence). This CDR3 has 14 amino acids. As DNA, the CDR3 is TGCAGTGCTAGTCAACAGGGGGGCAAAAACATTCAGTACTTC. It yields the protein CSASQQGGKNIQYF.

This CDR3 is CASSLLGASGSYNEQFF. The CDR3, as DNA: TGTGCCAGCAGCTTATTAGGCGCTAGCGGGTCCTACAATGAGCAGTTCTTC. V is TRBV7-2 and J is TRBJ2-1, with 8 bases matching TRBD2. The CDR3 is made up of 17 amino acids. V shed 2 bases, J shed 1 base, and the junction held 7 bases outside the gene matches. Germline-derived CDR1 and CDR2 are SGHTA and FQGNSA.

The chain uses TRBV29-1 and TRBJ2-1; weak D call: TRBD2 (6 bases). The CDR3 consists of 15 residues. The V end was cut by 3 bases, the J end by 3 bases, with 15 bases between. Germline CDR1 SQVTM, CDR2 ANQGSEA. CDR3 protein: CSVDGASGGYNEQFF. The CDR3 DNA reads as TGCAGCGTTGACGGTGCCTCCGGGGGCTACAATGAGCAGTTCTTC.

The rearrangement joins TRBV5-1 to TRBJ1-4, with TRBD1 matching over 9 bases. This CDR3 is 14 amino acids long. The trim removed 5 bases at V and 5 bases at J, leaving 4 bases unmatched. The germline CDR1 and CDR2 sequences are SGHRS and YFSETQ. CDR3 nucleotides: TGCGCCAGCAGTCCGACAGGGGGAAATGAAAAACTGTTTTTT. Protein product: CASSPTGGNEKLFF.

The chain joins TRBV7-8 to TRBJ2-3, with TRBD2 matching over 7 bases. This CDR3 is 16 amino acids long. Germline V gives CDR1 SGHVS, CDR2 FQNEAQ. The J segment lost 8 bases and the V segment lost 0 bases, leaving 11 bases of the junction unmatched. The CDR3 DNA reads as TGTGCCAGCAGCTTAGCGGGAGCTAGCGGAGCCTCTACGCAGTATTTT. As protein: CASSLAGASGASTQYF. Using reference TRBV7-8 and TRBJ2-3 for the parts outside the CDR3, the full variable domain is GAGVSQSPRYKVAKRGQDVALRCDPISGHVSLFWYQQALGQGPEFLTYFQNEAQLDKSGLPSDRFFAERPEGSVSTLKIQRTQQEDSAVYLCASSLAGASGASTQYFGPGTRLTVL.

V and J are TRBV18 and TRBJ2-3, with TRBD1 as a possible D gene (5 bases). V lost 0 bases to trimming and J lost 1 base, with 11 bases between them. From germline, CDR1 is KGHSH and CDR2 LQKENI. The CDR3 runs 16 residues. CDR3 bases: TGTGCCAGCTCACCACCTCAGGGTTCGGGCACAGATACGCAGTATTTT. Residues: CASSPPQGSGTDTQYF.

The chain is built from TRBV6-6 and TRBJ1-3; D may be TRBD1 (6 bases). Trimming shortened V by 5 bases and J by 0 bases, and 14 bases separated the two germline ends. The CDR3 loop spans 16 amino acids. Germline values: CDR1 MNHNY, CDR2 SVGAGI (reference sequence). Here the CDR3 reads CASSPDSPYSGNTIYF. The CDR3 bases are TGTGCCAGCAGTCCGGACAGCCCTTACTCTGGAAACACCATATATTTT.

V and J are TRBV19 and TRBJ1-5, with 8 bases fitting TRBD1. The CDR3 consists of 15 residues. With V trimmed by 5 bases and J by 2 bases, 5 bases remained unmatched. Per germline, CDR1 LNHDA and CDR2 SQIVND (reference sequence). CDR3 sequence reads: CASSAPGQGNQPQHF. The CDR3 coding sequence is TGTGCCAGTAGTGCCCCGGGACAGGGCAATCAGCCCCAGCATTTT.

This chain connects TRBV21-1 to TRBJ2-7; the listed D gene, TRBD1, was not tested against the DNA. TRBV21-1 is a known pseudogene. CDR3 length equals 13 residues. The chain's CDR3 is CASGQAKPYEQYF. The CDR3 nucleotides read TGTGCCAGCGGACAGGCCAAACCCTACGAGCAGTACTTC.

The chain couples TRBV30 to TRBJ1-5; TRBD1 is a possible D gene (5 bases). CDR3 length equals 13 residues. V lost 2 bases, J lost 7 bases, and 12 bases lay in between. The V gene's germline CDR1 is GTSNPN and CDR2 SVGIG (reference sequence). The CDR3 region has the DNA TGTGCCTGGAGTAGGGGCCCAGGACAGCCCCAGCATTTT. This encodes CAWSRGPGQPQHF. The whole variable domain, remainder taken from reference TRBV30 and TRBJ1-5, is SQTIHQWPATLVQPVGSPLSLECTVEGTSNPNLYWYRQAAGRGLQLLFYSVGIGQISSEVPQNLSASRPQDRQFILSSKKLLLSDSGFYLCAWSRGPGQPQHFGDGTRLSIL.

CDR3: CASSKAIWRLAGATGVYGYTF. The CDR3 region has the DNA TGTGCCAGCAGCAAAGCGATTTGGAGACTAGCGGGAGCCACGGGGGTCTATGGCTACACCTTC. The rearrangement uses TRBV21-1 and TRBJ1-2. TRBV21-1 is labeled a pseudogene. The CDR3 contains 21 residues.

The rearrangement joins TRBV19 to TRBJ2-7; D remains ambiguous. This CDR3 is 13 amino acids long. From germline, CDR1 is LNHDA and CDR2 SQIVND (reference sequence). The V and J ends lost 3 bases and 3 bases respectively, with 9 bases between them. The CDR3 loop is CASSITSNYEQYF. DNA of the CDR3: TGTGCCAGTAGTATTACATCAAACTACGAGCAGTACTTC.

This clone was picked up a small number of times. The chain links TRBV2 to TRBJ1-5, with TRBD1 identical over 7 bases. CDR3 length equals 16 residues. With V trimmed by 0 bases and J by 7 bases, 9 bases remained unmatched. Germline values: CDR1 SNHLY, CDR2 FYNNEI. In nucleotides, the CDR3 is TGTGCCAGCAGTGAAGCGCAAGAGGGGGCCGGGCAGCCCCAGCATTTT. It specifies CASSEAQEGAGQPQHF. The full variable domain, rest sourced from reference TRBV2 and TRBJ1-5, is EPEVTQTPSHQVTQMGQEVILRCVPISNHLYFYWYRQILGQKVEFLVSFYNNEISEKSEIFDDQFSVERPDGSNFTLKIRSTKLEDSAMYFCASSEAQEGAGQPQHFGDGTRLSIL.